Below are 14 T cell receptor beta chains sequenced from a single sample in a study of shared clonotypes between healthy human individuals. Here immunoSEQ multiplex PCR was the method, and the copy in TCRdb shows in-frame clones only, minus some. Among roughly 1,500,000 clones listed, 98% were seen once. Sequenced input: naive CD4+ T cells sorted from blood. Subset of the sample: CD45RA+ positively selected. The receptors stem from a man aged 25-45 years in good health.

The V gene is TRBV2, the J gene TRBJ1-2; weak D call: TRBD1 (5 bases). This CDR3 is built from 13 residues. Trimming pared 8 bases from V and 4 bases from J, leaving 14 bases between. Germline CDR1 SNHLY, CDR2 FYNNEI. Written as DNA, the CDR3 is TGTGCCAGCGGGGGGACGGGGTTCTATGGCTACACCTTC. Residues: CASGGTGFYGYTF.

The rearrangement joins TRBV28 to TRBJ2-5; possible D gene TRBD1, 5 bases. V lost 5 bases, J lost 6 bases, and 19 bases lay in between. Per the germline V gene, CDR1 is MDHEN and CDR2 is SYDVKM. CDR3 length equals 15 residues. In DNA, the CDR3 is TGTGCCAGCAGTCTGAATCAGGGCTTCGGCCAGACCCAGTACTTC. As protein: CASSLNQGFGQTQYF.

V and J are TRBV7-3 and TRBJ2-3; 7 bases align to TRBD1. The germline V gene encodes CDR1 SGHTA and CDR2 FQGTGA. Trimming at V came to 0 bases and at J to 2 bases, leaving 5 bases not matched to a gene. This CDR3 comprises 16 residues. The CDR3 DNA is TGTGCCAGCAGCTTAACTCCGACAGGGTACACAGATACGCAGTATTTT. It yields the protein CASSLTPTGYTDTQYF.

The rearrangement joins TRBV15 to TRBJ2-7, with D unresolved. The germline V gene has CDR1 LNHNV and CDR2 YYDKDF (reference sequence). CDR3 length: 9 residues. The germline V and J ends were trimmed by 9 bases and 4 bases, with 4 bases remaining between them. The CDR3: CATTYEQYF. The CDR3 nucleotides are TGTGCCACTACTTACGAGCAGTACTTC.

V gene TRBV19 combines with J gene TRBJ2-2, with TRBD1 as a possible D gene (6 bases). Germline assignment: CDR1 LNHDA and CDR2 SQIVND (reference sequence). The CDR3 is 18 residues long. Trimming removed 2 bases at V and 0 bases at J, with 16 bases between. DNA of the CDR3: TGTGCCAGTAGTATATGGGGGCCAATTGGGGCGAACACCGGGGAGCTGTTTTTT. Protein sequence: CASSIWGPIGANTGELFF.

J is TRBJ2-3 and V is TRBV2; D call uncertain. Germline V gene lookup returns CDR1 SNHLY and CDR2 FYNNEI. This CDR3 contains 17 residues. V was clipped by 7 bases and J by 0 bases, with 20 bases between them. CDR3: CASTPSRASFSTDTQYF. For the CDR3, the DNA is TGTGCCAGCACCCCCAGTCGTGCTTCGTTCAGCACAGATACGCAGTATTTT.

This chain links TRBV29-1 with TRBJ2-1; 11 bases line up with TRBD2. Germline V gene sequence: CDR1 SQVTM, CDR2 ANQGSEA. The J segment lost 4 bases and the V segment lost 6 bases, leaving 5 bases of the junction unmatched. The CDR3 length is 14 residues. CDR3 nucleotides: TGCAGCGTATTCAGACTAGCGGGGTACAATGAGCAGTTCTTC. This translates into CSVFRLAGYNEQFF.

V gene TRBV9 combines with J gene TRBJ2-4; D is possibly TRBD1 (5 bases). The CDR3 contains 12 residues. Trimming pared 9 bases from V and 4 bases from J, leaving 11 bases between. The germline gives CDR1 SGDLS, CDR2 YYNGEE. CDR3 coding DNA: TGTGCCACCATCAGGACAAAAAACATTCAGTACTTC. This encodes CATIRTKNIQYF.

The J gene is TRBJ2-3, the V gene TRBV5-4; no reliable D call. The V gene lost 3 bases and the J gene lost 2 bases, with 13 bases spanning the gap. Germline V gives CDR1 SGHNT, CDR2 YYREEE (reference sequence). The CDR3 runs 15 residues. CDR3 protein: CASSYKQRVTDTQYF. CDR3 bases: TGTGCCAGCAGCTATAAACAAAGGGTCACAGATACGCAGTATTTT. The full variable domain, in which reference TRBV5-4 and TRBJ2-3 provide the parts outside the CDR3, is ETGVTQSPTHLIKTRGQQVTLRCSSQSGHNTVSWYQQALGQGPQFIFQYYREEENGRGNFPPRFSGLQFPNYSSELNVNALELDDSALYLCASSYKQRVTDTQYFGPGTRLTVL.

The chain joins TRBV5-1 to TRBJ2-3; 7 positions agree with TRBD2. The CDR3 has 15 amino acids. Trimming took 7 bases from V and 0 from J; bases not matched to a gene: 8. Germline V gene sequence: CDR1 SGHRS, CDR2 YFSETQ. CDR3 sequence reads: CASAPLRGSTDTQYF. The CDR3, as DNA: TGCGCCAGCGCCCCTCTGCGGGGGAGCACAGATACGCAGTATTTT.

The CDR3: CSVSRGNIQYF. DNA for the CDR3: TGCAGTGTCTCCAGAGGGAACATTCAGTACTTC. The rearrangement links TRBV20-1 to TRBJ2-4; perhaps TRBD2 as D (5 bases). Germline CDR1 and CDR2: DFQATT and SNEGSKA (reference sequence). With 7 bases removed from V and 7 bases from J, the gap between germline ends came to 11 bases. The CDR3 has 11 amino acids.

This chain joins TRBV4-1 and TRBJ2-7, with 7 bases fitting TRBD1. The CDR3 totals 15 residues. J gave up 3 bases and V 4 bases, and 9 bases lay outside the gene matches. From germline, CDR1 is MGHRA and CDR2 YSYEKL. Here the CDR3 DNA reads TGCGCCAGCAGCCCGACGGGACAGCCCCACTACGAGCAGTACTTC. Encoded protein: CASSPTGQPHYEQYF.

The chain links TRBV11-2 to TRBJ2-2; weak D call: TRBD1 (6 bases). The germline CDR1 and CDR2 sequences are SGHAT and FQNNGV. Between the trimmed V and J ends, which lost 3 bases and 3 bases, there was a span of 11 bases. This CDR3 is 15 amino acids long. The chain's CDR3 is CASSFSQGYTGELFF. DNA of the CDR3: TGTGCCAGCAGCTTCTCACAGGGATACACCGGGGAGCTGTTTTTT.

The genes are TRBV19 and TRBJ2-3; D call uncertain. This CDR3 is 15 amino acids long. Trimming pared 3 bases from V and 4 bases from J, leaving 14 bases between. Germline CDR1 LNHDA, CDR2 SQIVND (reference sequence). The CDR3 loop reads CASSMRPVLPDTQYF. DNA for the CDR3: TGTGCCAGTAGTATGAGACCCGTCCTCCCAGATACGCAGTATTTT.